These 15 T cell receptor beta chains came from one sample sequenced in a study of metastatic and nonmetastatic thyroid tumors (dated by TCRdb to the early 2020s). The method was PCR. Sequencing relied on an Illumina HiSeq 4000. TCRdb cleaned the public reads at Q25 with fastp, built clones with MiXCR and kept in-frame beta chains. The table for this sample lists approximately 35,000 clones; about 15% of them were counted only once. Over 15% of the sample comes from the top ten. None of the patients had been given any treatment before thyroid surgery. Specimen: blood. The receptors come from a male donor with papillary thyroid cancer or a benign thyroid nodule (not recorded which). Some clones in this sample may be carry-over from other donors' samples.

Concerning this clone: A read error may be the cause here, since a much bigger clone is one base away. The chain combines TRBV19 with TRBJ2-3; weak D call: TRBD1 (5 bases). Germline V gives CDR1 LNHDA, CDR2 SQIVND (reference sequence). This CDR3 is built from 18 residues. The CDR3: CTSSTRNGRASSTDTQYF. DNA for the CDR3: TGTACCAGTAGTACCCGAAACGGCAGGGCCAGCAGCACAGATACGCAGTATTTT. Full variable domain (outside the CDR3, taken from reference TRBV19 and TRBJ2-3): DGGITQSPKYLFRKEGQNVTLSCEQNLNHDAMYWYRQDPGQGLRLIYYSQIVNDFQKGDIAEGYSVSREKKESFPLTVTSAQKNPTAFYLCTSSTRNGRASSTDTQYFGPGTRLTVL.

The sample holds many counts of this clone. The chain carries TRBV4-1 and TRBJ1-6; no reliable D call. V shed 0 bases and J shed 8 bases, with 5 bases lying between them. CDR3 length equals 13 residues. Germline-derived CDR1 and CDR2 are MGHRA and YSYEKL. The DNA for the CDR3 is TGCGCCAGCAGCCAAGAAGATGATTCACCCCTCCACTTT. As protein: CASSQEDDSPLHF.

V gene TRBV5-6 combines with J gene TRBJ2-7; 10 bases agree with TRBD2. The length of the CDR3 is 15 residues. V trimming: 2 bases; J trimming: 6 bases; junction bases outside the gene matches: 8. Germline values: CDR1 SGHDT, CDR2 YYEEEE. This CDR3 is CASSLGPTSGTEQYF. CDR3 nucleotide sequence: TGTGCCAGCAGCTTAGGGCCCACTAGCGGGACCGAGCAGTACTTC.

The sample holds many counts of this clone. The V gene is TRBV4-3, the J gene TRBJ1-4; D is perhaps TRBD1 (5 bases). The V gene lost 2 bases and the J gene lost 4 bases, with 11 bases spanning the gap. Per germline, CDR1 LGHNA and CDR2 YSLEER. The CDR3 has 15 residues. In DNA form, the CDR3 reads TGCGCCAGCAGCCAACACGACAGAAATAATGAAAAACTGTTTTTT. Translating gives CASSQHDRNNEKLFF.

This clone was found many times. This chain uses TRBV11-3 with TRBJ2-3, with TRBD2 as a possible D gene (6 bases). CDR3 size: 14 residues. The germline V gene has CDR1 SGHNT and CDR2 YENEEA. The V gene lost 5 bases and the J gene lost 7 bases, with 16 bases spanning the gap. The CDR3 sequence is CASSPAAGSHTQYF. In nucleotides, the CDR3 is TGTGCCAGCAGCCCTGCGGCGGGAAGTCATACGCAGTATTTT.

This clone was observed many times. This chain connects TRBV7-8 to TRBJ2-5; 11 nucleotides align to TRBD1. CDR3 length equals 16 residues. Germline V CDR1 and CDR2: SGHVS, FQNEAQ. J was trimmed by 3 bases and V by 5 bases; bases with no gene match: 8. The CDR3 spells CASSPGTGGIKETQYF. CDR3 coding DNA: TGTGCCAGCAGCCCAGGGACAGGGGGAATCAAAGAGACCCAGTACTTC. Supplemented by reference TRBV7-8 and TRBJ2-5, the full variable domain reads GAGVSQSPRYKVAKRGQDVALRCDPISGHVSLFWYQQALGQGPEFLTYFQNEAQLDKSGLPSDRFFAERPEGSVSTLKIQRTQQEDSAVYLCASSPGTGGIKETQYFGPGTRLLVL.

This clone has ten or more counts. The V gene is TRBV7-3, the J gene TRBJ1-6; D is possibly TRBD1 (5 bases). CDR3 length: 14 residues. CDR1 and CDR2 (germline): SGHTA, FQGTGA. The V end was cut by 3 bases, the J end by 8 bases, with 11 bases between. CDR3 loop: CASSLGGDHSPLHF. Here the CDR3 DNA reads TGTGCCAGCAGCTTGGGCGGGGACCATTCACCCCTCCACTTT.

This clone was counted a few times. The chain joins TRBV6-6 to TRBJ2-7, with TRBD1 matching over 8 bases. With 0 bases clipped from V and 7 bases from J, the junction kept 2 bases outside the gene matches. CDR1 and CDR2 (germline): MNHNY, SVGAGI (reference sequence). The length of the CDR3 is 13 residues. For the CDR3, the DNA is TGTGCCAGCAGTTACTCCAGGGGGCGAGAGCAGTACTTC. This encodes CASSYSRGREQYF.

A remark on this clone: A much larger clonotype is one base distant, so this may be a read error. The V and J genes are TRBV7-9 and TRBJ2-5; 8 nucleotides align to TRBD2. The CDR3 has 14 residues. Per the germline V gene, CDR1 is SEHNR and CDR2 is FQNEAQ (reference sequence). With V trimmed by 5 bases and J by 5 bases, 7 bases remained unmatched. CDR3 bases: TGTGCCAGCAGCATGCGGGAGGTTGATGAGACCCAGTACTTC. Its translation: CASSMREVDETQYF.

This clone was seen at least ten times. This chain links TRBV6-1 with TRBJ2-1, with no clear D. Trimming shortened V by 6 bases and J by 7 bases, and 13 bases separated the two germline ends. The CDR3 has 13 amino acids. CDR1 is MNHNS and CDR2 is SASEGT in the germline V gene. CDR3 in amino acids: CASRPGAGNEQFF. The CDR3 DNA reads TGTGCCAGCAGACCTGGAGCCGGGAATGAGCAGTTCTTC.

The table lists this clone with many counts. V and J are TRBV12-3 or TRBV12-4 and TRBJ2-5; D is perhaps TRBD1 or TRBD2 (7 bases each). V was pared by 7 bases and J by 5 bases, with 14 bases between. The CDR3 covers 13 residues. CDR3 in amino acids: CASNPGGGETQYF. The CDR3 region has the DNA TGTGCCAGCAACCCAGGGGGGGGGGAGACCCAGTACTTC.

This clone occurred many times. Here the CDR3 DNA reads TGCAGCGTGGCCGACGGGGCAACTAATGAAAAACTGTTTTTT. It is translated as CSVADGATNEKLFF. The chain links TRBV29-1 to TRBJ1-4; no definite D call. The V end was cut by 6 bases, the J end by 0 bases, with 11 bases between. The CDR3 is 14 residues long. Germline V gene lookup returns CDR1 SQVTM and CDR2 ANQGSEA.

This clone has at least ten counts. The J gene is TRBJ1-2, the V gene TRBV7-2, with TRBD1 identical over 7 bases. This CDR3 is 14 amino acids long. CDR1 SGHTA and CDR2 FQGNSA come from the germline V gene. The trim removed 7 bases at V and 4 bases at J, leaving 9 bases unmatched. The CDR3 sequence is CASTPSRDSYGYTF. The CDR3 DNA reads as TGTGCCAGCACCCCTTCTCGGGACAGCTATGGCTACACCTTC.

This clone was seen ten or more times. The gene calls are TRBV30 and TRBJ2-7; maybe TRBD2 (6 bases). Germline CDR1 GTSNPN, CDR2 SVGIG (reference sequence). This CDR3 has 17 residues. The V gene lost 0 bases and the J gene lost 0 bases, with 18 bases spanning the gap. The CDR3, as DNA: TGTGCCTGGAGTGTACGCCGGCCGGGAGACCGCTCCTACGAGCAGTACTTC. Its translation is CAWSVRRPGDRSYEQYF.

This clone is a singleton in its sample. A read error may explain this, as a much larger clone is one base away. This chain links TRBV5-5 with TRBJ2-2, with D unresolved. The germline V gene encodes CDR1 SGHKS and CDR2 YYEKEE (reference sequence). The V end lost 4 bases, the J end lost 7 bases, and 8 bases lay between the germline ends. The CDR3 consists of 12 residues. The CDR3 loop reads CASSLGIGELFF. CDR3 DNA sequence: TGTGCCAGCAGCCTAGGAATCGGGGAGCTGTTTTTT.